This T cell receptor (beta chain) was sequenced during a study of blood T cell repertoires in COVID-19. Whole-study context: The origin of the acute and convalescent COVID-19 samples was the United States, Italy and Spain. PBMCs, B-cell-depleted T cells, or T cells provided the cDNA or gDNA that made up the material.

With V trimmed by 4 bases and J by 6 bases, 6 bases remained unmatched. From germline, CDR1 is SGHNT and CDR2 YYREEE (reference sequence). The CDR3 covers 15 residues. Original processing notes: Reference gene primer amplification gave nucleated cell count estimates. Clones were read by immunoSEQ multiplex PCR, and TCRdb kept only the in-frame ones, dropping some. Clone size and the V and J calls come from that table; the DNA yielded D and trimming. The data contain tens of thousands of clones, 88% of them seen just once; the ten biggest clones take up roughly 6.2%. The source is a man between 45 and 60 years old with active COVID-19. The chain has TRBV5-4 and TRBJ1-6; 8 bases agree with TRBD1. Sequencing was done on a sample of peripheral blood. The CDR3 DNA follows: TGTGCCAGCAGCAATGGACAGGGTGGTAATTCACCCCTCCACTTT. This gives the protein CASSNGQGGNSPLHF.